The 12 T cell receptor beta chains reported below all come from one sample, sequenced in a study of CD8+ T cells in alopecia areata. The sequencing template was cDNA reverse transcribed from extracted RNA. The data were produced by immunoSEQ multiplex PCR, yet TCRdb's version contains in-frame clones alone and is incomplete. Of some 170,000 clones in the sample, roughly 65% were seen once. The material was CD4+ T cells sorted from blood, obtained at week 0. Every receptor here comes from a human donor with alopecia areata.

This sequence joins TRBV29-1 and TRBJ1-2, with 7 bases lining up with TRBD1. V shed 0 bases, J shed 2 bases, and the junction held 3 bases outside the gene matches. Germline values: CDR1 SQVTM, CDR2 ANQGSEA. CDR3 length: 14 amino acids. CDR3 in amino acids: CSVEESTGNYGYTF. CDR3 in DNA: TGCAGCGTTGAAGAGTCGACAGGGAACTATGGCTACACCTTC.

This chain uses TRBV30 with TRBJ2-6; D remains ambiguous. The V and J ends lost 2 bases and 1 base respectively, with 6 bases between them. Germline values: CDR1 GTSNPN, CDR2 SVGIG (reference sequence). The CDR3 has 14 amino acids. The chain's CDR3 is CAWSPDSGANVLTF. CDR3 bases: TGTGCCTGGAGTCCCGATTCTGGGGCCAACGTCCTGACTTTC.

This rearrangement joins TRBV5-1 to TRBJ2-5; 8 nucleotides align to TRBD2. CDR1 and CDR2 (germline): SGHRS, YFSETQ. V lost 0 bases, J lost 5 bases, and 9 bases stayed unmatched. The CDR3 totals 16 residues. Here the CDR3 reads CASSLGSSGPGETQYF. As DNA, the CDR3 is TGCGCCAGCAGCTTGGGGTCTAGCGGGCCTGGGGAGACCCAGTACTTC. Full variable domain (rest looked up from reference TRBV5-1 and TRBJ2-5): KAGVTQTPRYLIKTRGQQVTLSCSPISGHRSVSWYQQTPGQGLQFLFEYFSETQRNKGNFPGRFSGRQFSNSRSEMNVSTLELGDSALYLCASSLGSSGPGETQYFGPGTRLLVL.

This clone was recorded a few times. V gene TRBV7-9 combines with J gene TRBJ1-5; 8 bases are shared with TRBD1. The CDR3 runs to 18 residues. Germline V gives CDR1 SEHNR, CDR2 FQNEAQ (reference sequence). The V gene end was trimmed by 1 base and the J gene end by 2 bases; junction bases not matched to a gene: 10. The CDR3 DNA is TGTGCCAGCAGCTTAGGGACAGGGATAGATGGAGGCAATCAGCCCCAGCATTTT. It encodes CASSLGTGIDGGNQPQHF.

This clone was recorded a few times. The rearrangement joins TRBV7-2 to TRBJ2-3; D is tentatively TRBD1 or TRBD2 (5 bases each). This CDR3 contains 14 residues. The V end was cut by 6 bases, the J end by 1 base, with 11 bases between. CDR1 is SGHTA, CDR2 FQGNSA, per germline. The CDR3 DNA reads TGTGCCAGCAGTCCGGGACGGCGCACAGATACGCAGTATTTT. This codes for CASSPGRRTDTQYF.

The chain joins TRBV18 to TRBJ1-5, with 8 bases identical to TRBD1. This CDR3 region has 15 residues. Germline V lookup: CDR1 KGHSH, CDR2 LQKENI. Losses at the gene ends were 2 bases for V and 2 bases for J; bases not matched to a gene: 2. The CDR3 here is CASSPSDRGNQPQHF. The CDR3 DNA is TGTGCCAGCTCACCATCGGACAGGGGCAATCAGCCCCAGCATTTT. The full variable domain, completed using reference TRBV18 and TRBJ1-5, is NAGVMQNPRHLVRRRGQEARLRCSPMKGHSHVYWYRQLPEEGLKFMVYLQKENIIDESGMPKERFSAEFPKEGPSILRIQQVVRGDSAAYFCASSPSDRGNQPQHFGDGTRLSIL.

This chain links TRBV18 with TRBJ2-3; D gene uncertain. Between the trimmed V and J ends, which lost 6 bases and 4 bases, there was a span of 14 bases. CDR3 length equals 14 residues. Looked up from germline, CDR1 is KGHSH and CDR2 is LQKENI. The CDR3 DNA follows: TGTGCCAGCTCGCCTTATGTTGGGCCAGATACGCAGTATTTT. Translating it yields CASSPYVGPDTQYF.

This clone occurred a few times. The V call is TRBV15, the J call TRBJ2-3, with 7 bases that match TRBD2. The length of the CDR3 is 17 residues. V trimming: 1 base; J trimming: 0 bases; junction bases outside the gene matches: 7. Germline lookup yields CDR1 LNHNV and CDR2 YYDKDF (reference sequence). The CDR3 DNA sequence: TGTGCCACCAGCAGAGGTCTTCCGGGACTAAGCACAGATACGCAGTATTTT. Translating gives CATSRGLPGLSTDTQYF.

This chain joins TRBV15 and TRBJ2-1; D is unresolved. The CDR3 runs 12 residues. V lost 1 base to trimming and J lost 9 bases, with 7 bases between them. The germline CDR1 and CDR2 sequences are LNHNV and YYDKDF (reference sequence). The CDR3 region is CATSRVSGEQFF. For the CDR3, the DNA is TGTGCCACCAGCAGAGTCTCGGGTGAGCAGTTCTTC. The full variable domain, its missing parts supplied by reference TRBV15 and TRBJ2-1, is DAMVIQNPRYQVTQFGKPVTLSCSQTLNHNVMYWYQQKSSQAPKLLFHYYDKDFNNEADTPDNFQSRRPNTSFCFLDIRSPGLGDTAMYLCATSRVSGEQFFGPGTRLTVL.

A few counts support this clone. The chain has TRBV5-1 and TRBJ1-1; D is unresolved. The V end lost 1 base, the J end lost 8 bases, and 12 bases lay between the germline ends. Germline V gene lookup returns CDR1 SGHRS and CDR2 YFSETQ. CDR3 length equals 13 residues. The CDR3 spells CASSLLRQDEAFF. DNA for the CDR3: TGCGCCAGCAGCTTGTTACGCCAGGACGAAGCTTTCTTT.

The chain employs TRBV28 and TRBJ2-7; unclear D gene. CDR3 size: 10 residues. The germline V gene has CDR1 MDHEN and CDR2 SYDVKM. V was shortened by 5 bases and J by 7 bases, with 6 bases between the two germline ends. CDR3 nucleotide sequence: TGTGCCAGCAGTGGACGAGAGCAGTACTTC. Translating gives CASSGREQYF.

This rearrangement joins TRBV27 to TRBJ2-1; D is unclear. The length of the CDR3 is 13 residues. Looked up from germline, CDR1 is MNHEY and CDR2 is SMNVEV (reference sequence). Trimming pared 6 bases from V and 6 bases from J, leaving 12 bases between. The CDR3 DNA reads TGTGCCAGCAGGTCCGGAAGTGGCAATGAGCAGTTCTTC. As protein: CASRSGSGNEQFF.